Shown below are 4 T cell receptor beta chains from a single sample sequenced in a study of blood T cell repertoires in COVID-19. Measured with immunoSEQ multiplex PCR; TCRdb has only the in-frame clones, and not every one. The repertoire holds 200,000 to 250,000 clones, with approximately 90% as singletons. Input material: peripheral blood. The receptors derive from a man aged 55 to 70 with COVID-19, enrolled during active disease.

The J gene is TRBJ1-4, the V gene TRBV6-6; D is undetermined. The CDR3 consists of 13 residues. Trimming took 9 bases from V and 3 from J, leaving 11 bases between them. Germline CDR1 MNHNY, CDR2 SVGAGI (reference sequence). CDR3 region: CASRTQANEKLFF. Written as DNA, the CDR3 is TGTGCCAGTAGAACTCAGGCTAATGAAAAACTGTTTTTT.

The gene calls are TRBV11-2 and TRBJ2-7; 8 bases agree with TRBD1. J lost 4 bases, V lost 5 bases, and 10 bases had no gene match. In germline, CDR1 is SGHAT, CDR2 FQNNGV. The CDR3 is 15 residues long. The CDR3 is CASSLDRGHRYEQYF. The CDR3 DNA follows: TGTGCCAGCAGCCTTGACAGGGGCCACCGGTACGAGCAGTACTTC.

This chain connects TRBV19 to TRBJ1-1, with 10 bases aligning to TRBD1. Trimming removed 8 bases from V and 0 bases from J; junction bases left unmatched: 6. The CDR3 extends over 15 amino acids. CDR1 and CDR2 from the germline V gene are LNHDA and SQIVND (reference sequence). The CDR3 nucleotides are TGTGCCAGTGCAAGGGGACAGGGGATGAACACTGAAGCTTTCTTT. This translates into CASARGQGMNTEAFF.

About this clone itself: The sample has other DNA sequences that encode this CDR3 too. The CDR3 protein is CASSRQGYEQYF. The CDR3 DNA follows: TGTGCCAGCAGCAGACAGGGCTACGAGCAGTACTTC. V usage is TRBV5-6 and J usage is TRBJ2-7; 7 bases align to TRBD1. CDR3 length: 12 amino acids. The germline V gene has CDR1 SGHDT and CDR2 YYEEEE. The V segment lost 4 bases and the J segment 3 bases; nucleotides outside the gene matches: 1.